This T cell receptor beta chain was identified in a study of blood T cell repertoires in COVID-19. Study context: Both acute and convalescent COVID-19 samples were obtained from the United States, Italy and Spain.

Assay: immunoSEQ multiplex PCR; the TCRdb copy retains only in-frame clones and omits some. The sample carries around 160,000 clones, 81% recorded once. The germline V and J ends were trimmed by 1 base and 7 bases, with 7 bases remaining between them. The germline CDR1 and CDR2 sequences are LGHNT and FRNRAP. The CDR3 extends over 12 amino acids. The material sequenced was peripheral blood. V gene TRBV12-5 combines with J gene TRBJ1-1; D remains unclear. This sequence originates from a man aged 55-75 years with active or convalescent COVID-19. CDR3 in DNA: TGTGCTAGTGGTTTGGGGCAGCGTGAAGCTTTCTTT. It translates to CASGLGQREAFF.